The next 29 T cell receptor beta chains were all read from a single sample in a study of blood T cell repertoires in COVID-19. Some clones are missing from TCRdb's copy, which holds only in-frame ones; the method was immunoSEQ multiplex PCR. The table has under 80,000 clones, approximately 80% seen once. The sequenced sample was peripheral blood. These receptors all stem from an elderly woman with active or convalescent COVID-19.

The rearrangement links TRBV9 to TRBJ2-6; 13 nucleotides agree with TRBD2. V dropped 4 bases and J dropped 2; count of bases not matched to a gene: 6. The germline gives CDR1 SGDLS, CDR2 YYNGEE. This CDR3 is 18 amino acids long. The CDR3 protein is CASSPRTSGSTGANVLTF. For the CDR3, the DNA is TGTGCCAGCAGCCCCAGGACTAGCGGGAGTACTGGGGCCAACGTCCTGACTTTC.

The chain employs TRBV29-1 and TRBJ1-1; 9 bases are a match to TRBD1. The CDR3 runs to 17 residues. Germline V CDR1 and CDR2: SQVTM, ANQGSEA. Trimming at V came to 1 base and at J to 1 base, leaving 10 bases not matched to a gene. CDR3 protein: CSVEVPGQGKPNTEAFF. The CDR3 DNA is TGCAGCGTTGAAGTCCCGGGACAGGGTAAGCCGAACACTGAAGCTTTCTTT.

This chain links TRBV27 with TRBJ1-3; D ambiguous. The V end was cut by 5 bases, the J end by 4 bases, with 18 bases between. Per the germline V gene, CDR1 is MNHEY and CDR2 is SMNVEV (reference sequence). This CDR3 spans 16 amino acids. CDR3 nucleotides: TGTGCCAGCAGTCTACTAGGTGAAGGAGTAGGAAACACCATATATTTT. It specifies CASSLLGEGVGNTIYF.

This chain links TRBV11-3 with TRBJ2-7; 7 nucleotides match TRBD1. This CDR3 is built from 14 residues. Germline V gene sequence: CDR1 SGHNT, CDR2 YENEEA. V trimming: 5 bases; J trimming: 3 bases; junction bases outside the gene matches: 7. In nucleotides, the CDR3 is TGTGCCAGCAGCCCCCGACAGGGTGGCTACGAGCAGTACTTC. It codes for CASSPRQGGYEQYF. Combining the CDR3 with reference TRBV11-3 and TRBJ2-7 gives the whole variable domain EAGVVQSPRYKIIEKKQPVAFWCNPISGHNTLYWYLQNLGQGPELLIRYENEEAVDDSQLPKDRFSAERLKGVDSTLKIQPAELGDSAVYLCASSPRQGGYEQYFGPGTRLTVT.

This clone was seen a few times. The chain couples TRBV28 to TRBJ1-1, with D hard to call. The CDR3 runs to 14 residues. Germline loops: CDR1 MDHEN, CDR2 SYDVKM. Trimming removed 1 base from V and 1 base from J, with 7 bases in between. The CDR3 protein is CASSLLGPNTEAFF. The DNA of the CDR3 is TGTGCCAGCAGTTTATTGGGCCCGAACACTGAAGCTTTCTTT.

The chain joins TRBV18 to TRBJ2-5; tentatively, D is TRBD2 (6 bases). Trimming left V 4 bases short and J 4 bases short, with 16 bases between. This CDR3 contains 15 residues. CDR1 KGHSH and CDR2 LQKENI come from the germline V gene. In DNA form, the CDR3 reads TGTGCCAGCTCACTTATCGGAGGGTTGAGAGAGACCCAGTACTTC. Protein sequence: CASSLIGGLRETQYF. Combining the CDR3 with reference TRBV18 and TRBJ2-5 gives the whole variable domain NAGVMQNPRHLVRRRGQEARLRCSPMKGHSHVYWYRQLPEEGLKFMVYLQKENIIDESGMPKERFSAEFPKEGPSILRIQQVVRGDSAAYFCASSLIGGLRETQYFGPGTRLLVL.

The rearrangement uses TRBV6-5 and TRBJ1-1; D ambiguous. The CDR3 is made up of 15 amino acids. Germline V gene lookup returns CDR1 MNHEY and CDR2 SVGAGI. The V and J ends lost 2 bases and 1 base respectively, with 11 bases between them. CDR3 nucleotide sequence: TGTGCCAGCAGTTACGTACCGGAGGCGAACACTGAAGCTTTCTTT. The encoded protein is CASSYVPEANTEAFF.

V is TRBV19 and J is TRBJ2-1, with 8 bases that match TRBD1. The CDR3 sequence is 15 residues long. Germline loops: CDR1 LNHDA, CDR2 SQIVND (reference sequence). J lost 7 bases, V lost 6 bases, and 11 bases had no gene match. The CDR3 DNA sequence: TGTGCCAGTAGAAACAGGGGGGCAGCTGAGAATGAGCAGTTCTTC. Translation: CASRNRGAAENEQFF. The whole variable domain, remainder taken from reference TRBV19 and TRBJ2-1, is DGGITQSPKYLFRKEGQNVTLSCEQNLNHDAMYWYRQDPGQGLRLIYYSQIVNDFQKGDIAEGYSVSREKKESFPLTVTSAQKNPTAFYLCASRNRGAAENEQFFGPGTRLTVL.

The chain couples TRBV24-1 to TRBJ1-2; TRBD1 agrees at 9 bases. This CDR3 spans 16 amino acids. After removal of 4 bases from V and 4 bases from J, the junction contained 9 bases not matched to a gene. The germline V gene encodes CDR1 KGHDR and CDR2 SFDVKD. CDR3 amino acids: CATSDPRTGEAYGYTF. The CDR3 DNA follows: TGTGCCACCAGTGACCCGAGGACAGGGGAGGCCTATGGCTACACCTTC.

The chain combines TRBV11-2 with TRBJ2-1, with 7 nucleotides matching TRBD1. Germline V gives CDR1 SGHAT, CDR2 FQNNGV. V lost 0 bases and J lost 7; bases outside the gene matches: 21. CDR3 length: 20 amino acids. In DNA, the CDR3 is TGTGCCAGCAGCTTAGACTTTGTCTATTTTCTCAGGGGGTCTCAGAATGAGCAGTTCTTC. It yields the protein CASSLDFVYFLRGSQNEQFF. Supplemented by reference TRBV11-2 and TRBJ2-1, the full variable domain reads EAGVAQSPRYKIIEKRQSVAFWCNPISGHATLYWYQQILGQGPKLLIQFQNNGVVDDSQLPKDRFSAERLKGVDSTLKIQPAKLEDSAVYLCASSLDFVYFLRGSQNEQFFGPGTRLTVL.

V is TRBV27 and J is TRBJ1-1; D gene uncertain. The germline V gene encodes CDR1 MNHEY and CDR2 SMNVEV (reference sequence). This CDR3 has 17 amino acids. V was pared by 6 bases and J by 0 bases, with 20 bases between. CDR3 DNA sequence: TGTGCCAGCAGGCCTAACCTGGGGAGACAAGTGAACACTGAAGCTTTCTTT. It translates to CASRPNLGRQVNTEAFF.

The V call is TRBV5-4, the J call TRBJ2-3, with 8 nucleotides matching TRBD2. This CDR3 is 15 amino acids long. V was clipped by 0 bases and J by 3 bases; unmatched bases: 3. Looked up from germline, CDR1 is SGHNT and CDR2 is YYREEE (reference sequence). CDR3 loop: CASSLDSGVTDTQYF. CDR3 DNA: TGTGCCAGCAGCTTGGATAGCGGGGTTACAGATACGCAGTATTTT.

The chain links TRBV3-1 (or the pseudogene TRBV3-2) to TRBJ2-5; the D is unclear. CDR1 LGHDT and CDR2 YNNKEL come from the germline V gene (reference sequence). This CDR3 has 12 residues. Trimming pared 4 bases from V and 5 bases from J, leaving 8 bases between. CDR3 region: CASSRVSETQYF. The CDR3, as DNA: TGTGCCAGCAGCCGAGTGTCGGAGACCCAGTACTTC.

The chain is built from TRBV2 and TRBJ2-7; TRBD1 matches 7 bases. The V and J ends lost 6 bases and 3 bases, in that order; junction bases with no gene match: 5. The CDR3 length is 13 residues. Germline V gene data show CDR1 as SNHLY and CDR2 as FYNNEI. The CDR3 region has the DNA TGTGCCAGCAGAAGGGACAGCCGCTACGAGCAGTACTTC. Its protein product is CASRRDSRYEQYF. Using reference TRBV2 and TRBJ2-7 for the parts outside the CDR3, the full variable domain is EPEVTQTPSHQVTQMGQEVILRCVPISNHLYFYWYRQILGQKVEFLVSFYNNEISEKSEIFDDQFSVERPDGSNFTLKIRSTKLEDSAMYFCASRRDSRYEQYFGPGTRLTVT.

This rearrangement joins TRBV6-4 to TRBJ2-7; TRBD2 agrees at 15 bases. Losses at the gene ends were 2 bases for V and 3 bases for J; bases not matched to a gene: 14. CDR3 length: 20 amino acids. CDR1 is MRHNA and CDR2 is SNTAGT in the germline V gene. In DNA form, the CDR3 reads TGTGCCAGCAGTGACCCCGGACTAGCGGGGGGGCAAAGAAGAAGCTACGAGCAGTACTTC. This translates into CASSDPGLAGGQRRSYEQYF.

CDR3 amino acids: CAWSPRDRGMFADTQYF. In DNA form, the CDR3 reads TGTGCCTGGAGTCCCCGGGACAGGGGAATGTTCGCAGATACGCAGTATTTT. This sequence joins TRBV30 and TRBJ2-3; the match to TRBD1 covers 10 bases. The germline V gene encodes CDR1 GTSNPN and CDR2 SVGIG (reference sequence). Trimming took 2 bases from V and 4 from J; bases not matched to a gene: 12. The CDR3 extends over 17 amino acids. Looking up the rest from reference TRBV30 and TRBJ2-3 gives the full variable domain: SQTIHQWPATLVQPVGSPLSLECTVEGTSNPNLYWYRQAAGRGLQLLFYSVGIGQISSEVPQNLSASRPQDRQFILSSKKLLLSDSGFYLCAWSPRDRGMFADTQYFGPGTRLTVL.

The CDR3 sequence is CASSFSGQGVSNTEAFF. CDR3 coding DNA: TGTGCCAGCAGTTTTAGCGGACAGGGGGTCTCGAACACTGAAGCTTTCTTT. The genes are TRBV6-2 or TRBV6-3 and TRBJ1-1; 10 nucleotides align to TRBD1. This CDR3 spans 17 amino acids. Germline loops: CDR1 MNHEY, CDR2 SVGEGT. With 4 bases clipped from V and 1 base from J, the junction kept 9 bases outside the gene matches.

The J gene is TRBJ2-7, the V gene TRBV19, with 9 bases that match TRBD1. Germline V gene sequence: CDR1 LNHDA, CDR2 SQIVND (reference sequence). V lost 8 bases, J lost 2 bases, and 7 bases stayed unmatched. CDR3 length equals 14 residues. This chain's CDR3 is CASSSRQGAYEQYF. In DNA, the CDR3 is TGTGCCAGTTCTTCGAGACAGGGGGCCTACGAGCAGTACTTC.

This chain links TRBV7-9 with TRBJ2-7; 10 bases are shared with TRBD1. CDR1 SEHNR and CDR2 FQNEAQ come from the germline V gene (reference sequence). V shed 5 bases and J 4 bases; nucleotides not matched to a gene: 5. This CDR3 region has 14 residues. CDR3 sequence (DNA): TGTGCCAGCAGCCGCGGACAGGGGGTTTACGAGCAGTACTTC. Its protein product is CASSRGQGVYEQYF.

The chain recombines TRBV27 with TRBJ2-7, with a tentative D call TRBD1 (6 bases). The CDR3 sequence is 14 residues long. The V gene lost 3 bases and the J gene lost 12 bases, with 21 bases spanning the gap. The germline V gene has CDR1 MNHEY and CDR2 SMNVEV (reference sequence). CDR3 amino acids: CASSFTGNVAVWYF. The DNA of the CDR3 is TGTGCCAGCAGTTTCACAGGGAATGTGGCGGTGTGGTACTTC.

This clone turned up a few times. The chain recombines TRBV11-3 with TRBJ2-1, with 12 bases identical to TRBD2. CDR1 is SGHNT, CDR2 YENEEA, per germline. Trimming cost V 4 bases and J 7 bases; bases outside gene matches: 5. The CDR3 length is 15 residues. DNA of the CDR3: TGTGCCAGCAGCTCTCGGACTAGCGGGAAAAATGAGCAGTTCTTC. Translating it yields CASSSRTSGKNEQFF.

This chain connects TRBV2 to TRBJ1-6; 9 bases align to TRBD1. This CDR3 comprises 16 residues. Germline trimming cut 8 bases from V and 0 bases from J; bases unmatched to any gene: 5. Germline V gene data show CDR1 as SNHLY and CDR2 as FYNNEI. The CDR3 bases are TGTGCCAGCGACAGGGGGGGGAGCTCCTATAATTCACCCCTCCACTTT. It codes for CASDRGGSSYNSPLHF.

This chain connects TRBV28 to TRBJ1-6, with a weak D call TRBD1 (5 bases). The CDR3 loop spans 11 amino acids. V lost 7 bases and J lost 17, with 15 bases in between. CDR1 and CDR2 from the germline V gene are MDHEN and SYDVKM. In nucleotides, the CDR3 is TGTGCCAGCAAGGCGTTTAGGGGTATCCACTTT. Its protein product is CASKAFRGIHF.

The CDR3 is CASSQARTGTGETQYF. The CDR3 bases are TGTGCCAGCAGCCAAGCGCGGACAGGGACCGGCGAGACCCAGTACTTC. This chain links TRBV7-7 with TRBJ2-5; TRBD1 agrees at 8 bases. The CDR3 consists of 16 residues. The germline V gene encodes CDR1 SSHAT and CDR2 FNYEAQ (reference sequence). Trimming at V came to 5 bases and at J to 5 bases, leaving 13 bases not matched to a gene.

The chain is built from TRBV6-5 and TRBJ2-3, with unresolved D. CDR3 length: 13 residues. V shed 8 bases and J shed 0 bases, with 9 bases lying between them. Germline loops: CDR1 MNHEY, CDR2 SVGAGI. CDR3 nucleotides: TGTGCCAGCCGCATAGTCAGCACAGATACGCAGTATTTT. Residues: CASRIVSTDTQYF.

This clone has just a few counts. The chain carries TRBV5-4 and TRBJ1-2, with TRBD1 as a possible D gene (6 bases). The CDR3 is made up of 13 amino acids. The V end was cut by 2 bases, the J end by 4 bases, with 9 bases between. CDR1 is SGHNT, CDR2 YYREEE, per germline (reference sequence). This chain's CDR3 is CASSFQGSYGYTF. DNA of the CDR3: TGTGCCAGCAGCTTTCAGGGGAGCTATGGCTACACCTTC.

The rearrangement joins TRBV5-4 to TRBJ2-2; possible D gene TRBD2, 6 bases. Between the trimmed V and J ends, which lost 1 base and 0 bases, there was a span of 13 bases. The CDR3 has 17 residues. From germline, CDR1 is SGHNT and CDR2 YYREEE (reference sequence). CDR3 in amino acids: CASSLPGWGANTGELFF. The CDR3 region has the DNA TGTGCCAGCAGCTTGCCCGGCTGGGGGGCGAACACCGGGGAGCTGTTTTTT.

This chain connects TRBV7-2 to TRBJ1-1; tentative D call: TRBD1 (5 bases). Germline CDR1 reads SGHTA; CDR2 reads FQGNSA. Trimming left V 5 bases short and J 3 bases short, with 10 bases between. This CDR3 comprises 13 residues. As DNA, the CDR3 is TGTGCCAGCAGCCCCCGGGGGGACACTGAAGCTTTCTTT. Its translation: CASSPRGDTEAFF.

The rearrangement links TRBV2 to TRBJ2-4; tentatively, D is TRBD1 (6 bases). CDR1 is SNHLY and CDR2 is FYNNEI in the germline V gene. The CDR3 has 12 amino acids. The V gene lost 2 bases and the J gene lost 13 bases, with 12 bases spanning the gap. This CDR3 reads CASSERPGTQYF. CDR3 DNA: TGTGCCAGCAGTGAAAGACCGGGGACACAGTACTTC.